One and the same sample provided the 20 T cell receptor beta chains below, sequenced in a study of T cell responses to AZD1222 COVID-19 vaccine. Produced via immunoSEQ multiplex PCR; TCRdb's table is partial and in-frame only. The sample comprises roughly 58,000 clones, 85% of which are singletons, and roughly 20% rests with the top ten. The source was peripheral blood, collected on day 0 of MenACWY control vaccination. All receptors derive from an adult in good health.

The V and J genes are TRBV10-1 and TRBJ2-7, with unresolved D. V dropped 0 bases and J dropped 3 bases, with 9 bases sitting between them. Germline loops: CDR1 WNHNN, CDR2 SYGVQD (reference sequence). The CDR3 is 14 residues long. The CDR3 DNA sequence: TGCGCCAGCAGTGAGTCGGGCCGAGTCTACGAGCAGTACTTC. Encoded protein: CASSESGRVYEQYF.

The chain combines TRBV11-2 with TRBJ1-2; D remains ambiguous. Trimming took 3 bases from V and 2 from J, leaving 7 bases between them. CDR3 size: 13 residues. Germline values: CDR1 SGHAT, CDR2 FQNNGV. The CDR3 here is CASSLSLNYGYTF. The CDR3 nucleotides are TGTGCCAGCAGCTTGTCTCTAAACTATGGCTACACCTTC.

The gene calls are TRBV6-6 and TRBJ1-6; D unresolved. CDR1 and CDR2 from the germline V gene are MNHNY and SVGAGI (reference sequence). Between the trimmed V and J ends, which lost 2 bases and 5 bases, there was a span of 10 bases. The CDR3 runs to 15 residues. For the CDR3, the DNA is TGTGCCAGCAGTTACGACGGGAGGAATAATTCACCCCTCCACTTT. Its translation: CASSYDGRNNSPLHF.

CDR3 in amino acids: CATSRDLDRAGNTIYF. The CDR3 DNA sequence: TGTGCCACCAGCAGAGACCTTGACAGGGCAGGAAACACCATATATTTT. This chain uses TRBV15 with TRBJ1-3; 7 nucleotides match TRBD1. Trimming took 0 bases from V and 4 from J; bases not matched to a gene: 6. CDR1 LNHNV and CDR2 YYDKDF come from the germline V gene (reference sequence). The CDR3 length is 16 residues.

The chain links TRBV19 to TRBJ2-1; 10 nucleotides match TRBD1. V gave up 6 bases and J gave up 3 bases; unmatched junction bases: 2. The CDR3 loop spans 14 amino acids. CDR1 and CDR2 (germline): LNHDA, SQIVND (reference sequence). DNA of the CDR3: TGTGCCAGTAGGGGACAGGGGCGCTACAATGAGCAGTTCTTC. Encoded protein: CASRGQGRYNEQFF.

DNA of the CDR3: TGTGCCAGCAGTTTAGCACCCGGGACTAGCGGGAGGTACAATGAGCAGTTCTTC. As protein: CASSLAPGTSGRYNEQFF. The J gene is TRBJ2-1, the V gene TRBV28; 15 bases map to TRBD2. The CDR3 runs to 18 residues. J gave up 4 bases and V 2 bases, and 6 bases lay outside the gene matches. Germline lookup yields CDR1 MDHEN and CDR2 SYDVKM.

The chain couples TRBV18 to TRBJ2-7; D may be TRBD2 (7 bases). Trimming left V 0 bases short and J 4 bases short, with 19 bases between. Germline CDR1 and CDR2: KGHSH and LQKENI. The CDR3 runs 17 residues. CDR3 protein: CASSPPQGGTNGYEQYF. DNA of the CDR3: TGTGCCAGCTCACCACCGCAGGGAGGGACAAACGGATACGAGCAGTACTTC.

The CDR3 DNA follows: TGTGCCAGCAGTCTAGAGGGGGCCAACTATGGCTACACCTTC. Its translation: CASSLEGANYGYTF. The gene calls are TRBV2 and TRBJ1-2; TRBD1 agrees at 7 bases. J gave up 2 bases and V 5 bases, and 5 bases lay outside the gene matches. Germline CDR1 is SNHLY and CDR2 is FYNNEI. CDR3 length: 14 residues.

The chain is built from TRBV19 and TRBJ1-5; no firm D call. V lost 2 bases, J lost 0 bases, and 11 bases lay in between. The CDR3 has 16 amino acids. The germline V gene has CDR1 LNHDA and CDR2 SQIVND (reference sequence). The CDR3 coding sequence is TGTGCCAGTAGTATATCAACAGCTAATAGCAATCAGCCCCAGCATTTT. Its protein product is CASSISTANSNQPQHF.

The rearrangement links TRBV9 to TRBJ2-1, with D possibly matching TRBD1 (5 bases). Germline loops: CDR1 SGDLS, CDR2 YYNGEE. The CDR3 is 15 amino acids. The germline V and J ends were trimmed by 0 bases and 2 bases, with 9 bases remaining between them. The CDR3 DNA reads as TGTGCCAGCAGCGTAGACCAGGGAACCTACAATGAGCAGTTCTTC. Its translation: CASSVDQGTYNEQFF.

This sequence joins TRBV4-3 and TRBJ1-5; D is unclear. The CDR3 spans 13 residues. Trimming pared 0 bases from V and 9 bases from J, leaving 9 bases between. The germline CDR1 and CDR2 sequences are LGHNA and YSLEER. CDR3 coding DNA: TGCGCCAGCAGCCAAGATATTTCTCGGCCCCAGCATTTT. Its protein is CASSQDISRPQHF.

The chain links TRBV28 to TRBJ1-5, with D possibly being TRBD1 (5 bases). V dropped 3 bases and J dropped 6 bases, with 24 bases sitting between them. Germline V lookup: CDR1 MDHEN, CDR2 SYDVKM. The CDR3 is 18 amino acids. CDR3 residues: CASSFGGVGGVGGQPQHF. CDR3 in DNA: TGTGCCAGCAGTTTCGGCGGGGTTGGAGGGGTTGGGGGTCAGCCCCAGCATTTT.

The chain links TRBV30 to TRBJ2-1; no definite D call. Germline loops: CDR1 GTSNPN, CDR2 SVGIG (reference sequence). Trimming pared 1 base from V and 9 bases from J, leaving 10 bases between. This CDR3 is 12 amino acids long. The chain's CDR3 is CAWSAVGGEQFF. The CDR3 region has the DNA TGTGCCTGGAGTGCCGTCGGTGGTGAGCAGTTCTTC.

The CDR3 bases are TGTGCCAGCAGTTTACGGGACGGTGGAAACACCATATATTTT. It specifies CASSLRDGGNTIYF. This chain joins TRBV28 and TRBJ1-3; maybe TRBD1 (5 bases). Trimming took 2 bases from V and 3 from J, leaving 8 bases between them. CDR1 is MDHEN and CDR2 is SYDVKM in the germline V gene. The CDR3 runs 14 residues.

V gene TRBV19 combines with J gene TRBJ2-7, with 7 bases matching TRBD1. The CDR3 is 14 residues long. V trimming: 3 bases; J trimming: 4 bases; junction bases outside the gene matches: 6. CDR1 and CDR2 from the germline V gene are LNHDA and SQIVND (reference sequence). The CDR3 is CASSIRGQQYEQYF. The CDR3 DNA reads as TGTGCCAGTAGTATCCGGGGACAGCAATACGAGCAGTACTTC.

V gene TRBV19 combines with J gene TRBJ2-6, with D unresolved. There are 18 residues in the CDR3. Between the trimmed V and J ends, which lost 1 base and 0 bases, there was a span of 13 bases. Germline CDR1 and CDR2: LNHDA and SQIVND (reference sequence). The CDR3 nucleotides are TGTGCCAGTAGTATAGTTCAGACTCTCTTCTCTGGGGCCAACGTCCTGACTTTC. Protein sequence: CASSIVQTLFSGANVLTF. Full variable domain (outside the CDR3, taken from reference TRBV19 and TRBJ2-6): DGGITQSPKYLFRKEGQNVTLSCEQNLNHDAMYWYRQDPGQGLRLIYYSQIVNDFQKGDIAEGYSVSREKKESFPLTVTSAQKNPTAFYLCASSIVQTLFSGANVLTFGAGSRLTVL.

This chain uses TRBV21-1 with TRBJ1-2; the table's D call TRBD1 went unverified against the DNA. TRBV21-1 is a listed pseudogene. The CDR3 contains 12 residues. CDR3 sequence (DNA): TGTGCCAGCATCAAGACAGACTATGGCTACACCTTC. Its protein is CASIKTDYGYTF.

The genes are TRBV7-2 and TRBJ2-1; D is uncertain. Trimming took 0 bases from V and 6 from J, leaving 6 bases between them. This CDR3 comprises 13 residues. Germline CDR1 reads SGHTA; CDR2 reads FQGNSA. The CDR3 DNA is TGTGCCAGCAGCTTAGCGAAAGGCAATGAGCAGTTCTTC. Translated, it gives CASSLAKGNEQFF.

The chain couples TRBV6-1 to TRBJ1-5, with D maybe TRBD1 (6 bases). V was pared by 3 bases and J by 4 bases, with 13 bases between. Germline V gene sequence: CDR1 MNHNS, CDR2 SASEGT. The CDR3 extends over 15 amino acids. The CDR3 sequence is CASSEARGTNQPQHF. In nucleotides, the CDR3 is TGTGCCAGCAGTGAGGCCAGGGGAACAAATCAGCCCCAGCATTTT.

This chain joins TRBV5-1 and TRBJ2-7; 7 bases are shared with TRBD1. The trim removed 3 bases at V and 7 bases at J, leaving 10 bases unmatched. CDR1 and CDR2 (germline): SGHRS, YFSETQ. The length of the CDR3 is 14 residues. This CDR3 reads CASSYPDRAQEQYF. The CDR3 nucleotides read TGCGCCAGCAGCTACCCCGACAGGGCGCAGGAGCAGTACTTC. The full variable domain, in which reference TRBV5-1 and TRBJ2-7 provide the parts outside the CDR3, is KAGVTQTPRYLIKTRGQQVTLSCSPISGHRSVSWYQQTPGQGLQFLFEYFSETQRNKGNFPGRFSGRQFSNSRSEMNVSTLELGDSALYLCASSYPDRAQEQYFGPGTRLTVT.